This entry lists 21 T cell receptor beta chains sequenced from one sample in a study of blood T cell repertoires in COVID-19. The assay was immunoSEQ multiplex PCR, and TCRdb's table has in-frame clones only and misses some. The repertoire has under 200,000 clones, 80% to 90% of them found once; the top ten carry roughly 8%. Sequenced sample: peripheral blood. These receptors originate from a man in his 60s with acute or convalescent COVID-19.

The rearrangement uses TRBV5-1 and TRBJ1-4; 8 positions match TRBD1. This CDR3 has 17 amino acids. Trimming cost V 2 bases and J 2 bases; bases outside gene matches: 8. The germline V gene encodes CDR1 SGHRS and CDR2 YFSETQ. The CDR3 here is CASSFGAGGATNEKLFF. CDR3 nucleotides: TGCGCCAGCAGCTTCGGGGCAGGGGGCGCGACTAATGAAAAACTGTTTTTT.

The chain combines TRBV7-3 with TRBJ2-3; the match to TRBD2 covers 8 bases. V was pared by 3 bases and J by 3 bases, with 2 bases of the junction left unmatched. The length of the CDR3 is 14 residues. In germline, CDR1 is SGHTA, CDR2 FQGTGA. The CDR3 region has the DNA TGTGCCAGCAGCTTCGGGGGGGATACAGATACGCAGTATTTT. Translating gives CASSFGGDTDTQYF. The full variable domain, in which reference TRBV7-3 and TRBJ2-3 provide the parts outside the CDR3, is GAGVSQTPSNKVTEKGKYVELRCDPISGHTALYWYRQSLGQGPEFLIYFQGTGAADDSGLPNDRFFAVRPEGSVSTLKIQRTERGDSAVYLCASSFGGDTDTQYFGPGTRLTVL.

Concerning this clone: The same CDR3 also results from other DNA sequences found in this sample. The genes are TRBV24-1 and TRBJ1-5; D is unclear. Germline lookup yields CDR1 KGHDR and CDR2 SFDVKD. This CDR3 region has 12 residues. V lost 2 bases, J lost 4 bases, and 2 bases lay in between. As DNA, the CDR3 is TGTGCCACCAGTGATTCGAATCAGCCCCAGCATTTT. Protein product: CATSDSNQPQHF.

This clone occurred a few times. This chain joins TRBV7-6 and TRBJ1-6, with TRBD1 as a possible D gene (6 bases). The CDR3 is 15 residues long. Germline V gene lookup returns CDR1 SGHVS and CDR2 FNYEAQ. The V and J ends lost 1 base and 7 bases respectively, with 11 bases between them. CDR3: CASSLGQGRNSPLHF. The DNA of the CDR3 is TGTGCCAGCAGCTTAGGGCAGGGGCGAAATTCACCCCTCCACTTT.

A few counts support this clone. CDR3 sequence: CASSSGGSGNTIYF. The CDR3 region has the DNA TGTGCCAGCTCATCAGGGGGCTCTGGAAACACCATATATTTT. The V and J genes are TRBV18 and TRBJ1-3; 7 bases agree with TRBD1. V lost 5 bases, J lost 0 bases, and 1 base stayed unmatched. The CDR3 extends over 14 amino acids. The germline gives CDR1 KGHSH, CDR2 LQKENI.

The V call is TRBV27, the J call TRBJ1-6, with 7 positions matching TRBD1. The CDR3 is 16 amino acids. With V trimmed by 6 bases and J by 6 bases, 11 bases remained unmatched. Germline CDR1 is MNHEY and CDR2 is SMNVEV (reference sequence). The DNA for the CDR3 is TGTGCCAGCAGCCTGACAGGGTTCGCTAGTAATTCACCCCTCCACTTT. The encoded protein is CASSLTGFASNSPLHF.

This clone was counted once. The V and J genes are TRBV28 and TRBJ1-5; the D gene is possibly TRBD1 (5 bases). The ends were cut back, 5 bases at V and 4 bases at J, with 15 bases in the middle. The germline gives CDR1 MDHEN, CDR2 SYDVKM. This CDR3 contains 15 residues. The CDR3 loop reads CASSPGGGGNQPQHF. The CDR3 DNA reads as TGTGCCAGCAGTCCCGGGGGGGGTGGTAATCAGCCCCAGCATTTT. Combining the CDR3 with reference TRBV28 and TRBJ1-5 gives the whole variable domain DVKVTQSSRYLVKRTGEKVFLECVQDMDHENMFWYRQDPGLGLRLIYFSYDVKMKEKGDIPEGYSVSREKKERFSLILESASTNQTSMYLCASSPGGGGNQPQHFGDGTRLSIL.

The chain is built from TRBV28 and TRBJ2-7, with TRBD1 as a possible D gene (6 bases). This CDR3 comprises 14 residues. The germline V and J ends were trimmed by 6 bases and 4 bases, with 16 bases remaining between them. CDR1 MDHEN and CDR2 SYDVKM come from the germline V gene. In DNA, the CDR3 is TGTGCCAGCAGCCCTCCCCAGGGGCGATACGAGCAGTACTTC. This encodes CASSPPQGRYEQYF.

The V gene is TRBV28, the J gene TRBJ2-3; TRBD1 matches 7 bases. The CDR3 totals 14 residues. The V gene end was trimmed by 5 bases and the J gene end by 6 bases; junction bases not matched to a gene: 8. CDR1 MDHEN and CDR2 SYDVKM come from the germline V gene. The CDR3 sequence is CASSRQGIPDTQYF. CDR3 nucleotide sequence: TGTGCCAGCAGTCGACAGGGCATCCCGGATACGCAGTATTTT.

The V and J genes are TRBV29-1 and TRBJ2-7, with D maybe TRBD1 (5 bases). The CDR3 contains 14 residues. V lost 2 bases and J lost 3, with 14 bases in between. Germline CDR1 SQVTM, CDR2 ANQGSEA. CDR3 loop: CSVETGWAGYEQYF. CDR3 DNA sequence: TGCAGCGTTGAAACAGGTTGGGCAGGCTACGAGCAGTACTTC.

The rearrangement links TRBV19 to TRBJ2-2, with a possible D match to TRBD2 (6 bases). Per the germline V gene, CDR1 is LNHDA and CDR2 is SQIVND (reference sequence). The CDR3 has 15 residues. The germline V and J ends were trimmed by 2 bases and 4 bases, with 11 bases remaining between them. The CDR3 DNA is TGTGCCAGTAGTATACCCGGGAGAAGCACCGGGGAGCTGTTTTTT. Amino acids: CASSIPGRSTGELFF.

V and J are TRBV5-1 and TRBJ1-4, with a tentative D call TRBD1 (6 bases). This CDR3 contains 15 residues. Germline V gene lookup returns CDR1 SGHRS and CDR2 YFSETQ. Trimming shortened V by 3 bases and J by 8 bases, and 17 bases separated the two germline ends. CDR3 residues: CASSSQGGPGEKLFF. CDR3 in DNA: TGCGCCAGCAGCTCACAAGGGGGTCCGGGCGAAAAACTGTTTTTT. Full variable domain (outside the CDR3, taken from reference TRBV5-1 and TRBJ1-4): KAGVTQTPRYLIKTRGQQVTLSCSPISGHRSVSWYQQTPGQGLQFLFEYFSETQRNKGNFPGRFSGRQFSNSRSEMNVSTLELGDSALYLCASSSQGGPGEKLFFGSGTQLSVL.

This sequence joins TRBV3-1 (or the pseudogene TRBV3-2) and TRBJ1-3; D not resolved. CDR3 length: 13 residues. From germline, CDR1 is LGHDT and CDR2 YNNKEL (reference sequence). Trimming left V 7 bases short and J 3 bases short, with 10 bases between. The CDR3 DNA sequence: TGTGCCAGCACTCCCCGGGGTGGAAACACCATATATTTT. Its protein product is CASTPRGGNTIYF.

The J gene is TRBJ1-4, the V gene TRBV5-1, with 7 bases aligning to TRBD1. The length of the CDR3 is 14 residues. The V and J ends lost 0 bases and 7 bases, in that order; junction bases with no gene match: 3. Germline CDR1 reads SGHRS; CDR2 reads YFSETQ. The CDR3, as DNA: TGCGCCAGCAGCTTGGAAGGGGGCGGTGAAAAACTGTTTTTT. This encodes CASSLEGGGEKLFF.

The chain is built from TRBV19 and TRBJ1-5; unclear D gene. The germline gives CDR1 LNHDA, CDR2 SQIVND (reference sequence). The ends were cut back, 5 bases at V and 9 bases at J, with 17 bases in the middle. The CDR3 sequence is 14 residues long. In DNA, the CDR3 is TGTGCCAGTAGTTTTAGTCCCGGCCGGGGGCCCCAGCATTTT. Translating gives CASSFSPGRGPQHF.

V gene TRBV18 combines with J gene TRBJ2-3; TRBD1 might be the D (5 bases). The CDR3 has 16 amino acids. CDR1 and CDR2 from the germline V gene are KGHSH and LQKENI. The V end lost 2 bases, the J end lost 0 bases, and 12 bases lay between the germline ends. The CDR3 spells CASSPAPDISTDTQYF. The CDR3, as DNA: TGTGCCAGCTCACCAGCCCCGGACATTAGCACAGATACGCAGTATTTT.

J is TRBJ2-1 and V is TRBV6-2 or TRBV6-3; TRBD2 matches at 8 bases. This CDR3 has 16 amino acids. V lost 2 bases to trimming and J lost 4 bases; unmatched junction nucleotides: 7. The V gene's germline CDR1 is MNHEY and CDR2 SVGEGT. The CDR3, as DNA: TGTGCCAGCAGTTACACGGCAAGCGGGAGATACAATGAGCAGTTCTTC. Amino acids: CASSYTASGRYNEQFF.

This rearrangement joins TRBV7-9 to TRBJ1-1; D is undetermined. V dropped 3 bases and J dropped 5 bases, with 13 bases sitting between them. CDR1 is SEHNR and CDR2 is FQNEAQ in the germline V gene (reference sequence). The CDR3 contains 14 residues. CDR3 DNA sequence: TGTGCCAGCAGCTTGGATCCTCCCGGGACTGAAGCTTTCTTT. It specifies CASSLDPPGTEAFF.

This clone came up once. DNA of the CDR3: TGCAGCGTTGGGGGGAGGGGGTACGAGCAGTACTTC. It specifies CSVGGRGYEQYF. The V gene is TRBV29-1, the J gene TRBJ2-7, with D possibly TRBD2 on 7 matching bases. CDR1 is SQVTM and CDR2 is ANQGSEA in the germline V gene. The CDR3 runs to 12 residues. The V end was cut by 4 bases, the J end by 4 bases, with 11 bases between.

The chain uses TRBV29-1 and TRBJ2-3, with 13 bases matching TRBD2. V was clipped by 6 bases and J by 4 bases; unmatched bases: 10. This CDR3 has 16 residues. Germline V gives CDR1 SQVTM, CDR2 ANQGSEA. In DNA form, the CDR3 reads TGCAGCGTCCCCACTACTAGCGGGAGGGTGCCAGATACGCAGTATTTT. It translates to CSVPTTSGRVPDTQYF.

The V call is TRBV18, the J call TRBJ1-4, with 8 positions matching TRBD1. Unmatched junction bases numbered 8, after V lost 0 bases and J lost 8 bases. Germline lookup yields CDR1 KGHSH and CDR2 LQKENI. This CDR3 has 16 amino acids. The CDR3 here is CASSPPLDRGSEKLFF. The CDR3, as DNA: TGTGCCAGCTCACCACCGTTAGACAGGGGAAGCGAAAAACTGTTTTTT.